The 9 T cell receptor beta chains reported below all come from one sample, sequenced in a study of T cells in Graves' hyperthyroidism and ophthalmopathy. Regions amplified from RNA transcripts were the TCR beta CDR3 regions. When the TCR CDR3 underwent first-round RT-PCR, the HTBI primer set was used. From the multiplex PCR reads, TCRdb called clonotypes with MiXCR, one entry per CDR3 protein. The profile covers some 440,000 distinct CDR3 sequences, with about 15% appearing a single time and over 12% taken by the ten largest. Sequencing was performed on blood. These receptors were taken from a woman younger than 35 with Graves' hyperthyroidism.

This clonotype was recorded once. The J gene is TRBJ2-7, the V gene TRBV9; TRBD1 is a possible D gene (5 bases). Between the trimmed V and J ends, which lost 4 bases and 1 base, there was a span of 12 bases. Per the germline V gene, CDR1 is SGDLS and CDR2 is YYNGEE. The CDR3 contains 14 residues. The CDR3 region is CASSPGHKSYEQYF. DNA of the CDR3: TGTGCCAGCAGCCCAGGACACAAGTCCTACGAGCAGTACTTC.

This clonotype was seen ten or more times. The V and J genes are TRBV28 and TRBJ1-2; 8 positions match TRBD1. In germline, CDR1 is MDHEN, CDR2 SYDVKM. Trimming took 5 bases from V and 8 from J; bases not matched to a gene: 16. The CDR3 extends over 16 amino acids. CDR3 bases: TGTGCCAGCAGTCCTCGACGTTCGACAGGGGTTGGAGGCTACACCTTC. As protein: CASSPRRSTGVGGYTF.

This clonotype was seen many times. DNA of the CDR3: TGTGCCAGCAGTTTACTAGCGGGAGCTGAGACCCAGTACTTC. Translating gives CASSLLAGAETQYF. This chain links TRBV27 with TRBJ2-5, with 10 bases lining up with TRBD2. V dropped 2 bases and J dropped 5; count of bases not matched to a gene: 2. The germline V gene encodes CDR1 MNHEY and CDR2 SMNVEV (reference sequence). The CDR3 has 14 amino acids.

J is TRBJ2-1 and V is TRBV19, with D possibly called TRBD1 or TRBD2 (9 bases each). Per germline, CDR1 LNHDA and CDR2 SQIVND (reference sequence). The CDR3 totals 20 residues. Trimming took off 4 bases at V and 5 bases at J, with 30 bases between the two ends. CDR3 DNA sequence: TGTGCCAGTAGTACCCCGGGACAGGGAAGAAGGGCTAGCGGGAACAATGAGCAGTTCTTC. Translating it yields CASSTPGQGRRASGNNEQFF.

This clonotype was seen at least ten times. The rearrangement uses TRBV2 and TRBJ2-7, with D perhaps TRBD2 (5 bases). V lost 5 bases, J lost 4 bases, and 12 bases lay in between. Per the germline V gene, CDR1 is SNHLY and CDR2 is FYNNEI. The CDR3 loop spans 13 amino acids. The CDR3 region has the DNA TGTGCCAGCAGTATTACATCGGGGTACGAGCAGTACTTC. Protein product: CASSITSGYEQYF.

This clonotype was found many times. The chain links TRBV7-6 to TRBJ1-1; 8 bases map to TRBD1. Germline assignment: CDR1 SGHVS and CDR2 FNYEAQ. After removal of 4 bases from V and 5 bases from J, the junction contained 15 bases not matched to a gene. The CDR3 runs to 17 residues. The CDR3 loop is CASSSSSGQGAGTEAFF. In nucleotides, the CDR3 is TGTGCCAGCAGCTCATCGTCTGGGCAGGGGGCTGGTACTGAAGCTTTCTTT.

V is TRBV7-2 and J is TRBJ2-5, with unresolved D. The germline V gene has CDR1 SGHTA and CDR2 FQGNSA. V lost 4 bases and J lost 1, with 13 bases in between. The length of the CDR3 is 15 residues. The CDR3 DNA reads as TGTGCCAGCAGCTCATATAGACATACCCAAGAGACCCAGTACTTC. Translating it yields CASSSYRHTQETQYF.

This clonotype was counted many times. The chain couples TRBV5-8 to TRBJ2-7, with 7 bases fitting TRBD2. CDR1 and CDR2 from the germline V gene are SGHTS and YDEGEE. The ends lost 4 bases at V and 2 bases at J; junction bases unmatched: 9. The CDR3 length is 15 residues. CDR3: CASSVGGTDPYEQYF. CDR3 nucleotide sequence: TGTGCCAGCAGCGTCGGGGGGACCGACCCCTACGAGCAGTACTTC.

A remark on this clonotype: One base away lies a much larger clone, so this may be a sequencing read error. The chain uses TRBV6-2 or TRBV6-3 and TRBJ1-5; D gene uncertain. Germline V gene lookup returns CDR1 MNHEY and CDR2 SVGEGT. The V end lost 6 bases, the J end lost 5 bases, and 14 bases lay between the germline ends. The CDR3 is 14 residues long. CDR3 in amino acids: CASRSLGSDQPQHF. The CDR3 nucleotides read TGTGCCAGCAGATCACTAGGGAGCGATCAGCCCCAGCATTTT.